The 17 T cell receptor beta chains presented below share a single source sample, sequenced in a study of T cell responses to AZD1222 COVID-19 vaccine. Repertoires were generated with immunoSEQ multiplex PCR, while TCRdb's copy carries only in-frame clones and drops some. The data show 90,000 to 110,000 clones, with roughly 88% seen just once and around a sixth held by the top ten. Sequenced here: peripheral blood, sampled on day 0 of AZD1222 vaccination. The receptors were gathered from an adult in good health.

V is TRBV6-2 or TRBV6-3 and J is TRBJ2-2; TRBD2 might be the D (7 bases). The CDR3 contains 16 residues. Trimming pared 2 bases from V and 2 bases from J, leaving 12 bases between. In germline, CDR1 is MNHEY, CDR2 SVGEGT. The CDR3 is CASSYGAGANTGELFF. CDR3 bases: TGTGCCAGCAGTTACGGGGCGGGGGCTAACACCGGGGAGCTGTTTTTT.

This chain links TRBV6-5 with TRBJ1-4; the D is unclear. The germline gives CDR1 MNHEY, CDR2 SVGAGI. The ends were cut back, 2 bases at V and 7 bases at J, with 5 bases in the middle. CDR3 length: 12 amino acids. The DNA for the CDR3 is TGTGCCAGCAGTTACCTAGGTGAAAAACTGTTTTTT. Its translation: CASSYLGEKLFF.

This sequence joins TRBV5-1 and TRBJ1-5; TRBD1 matches at 7 bases. Unmatched junction bases numbered 7, after V lost 0 bases and J lost 7 bases. The CDR3 consists of 15 residues. Per germline, CDR1 SGHRS and CDR2 YFSETQ. The CDR3 reads CASSLAGQGGQPQHF. CDR3 DNA sequence: TGCGCCAGCAGCTTGGCCGGGCAGGGGGGCCAGCCCCAGCATTTT.

The V gene is TRBV7-2, the J gene TRBJ2-7; the D gene is possibly TRBD1 (5 bases). From germline, CDR1 is SGHTA and CDR2 FQGNSA. V dropped 5 bases and J dropped 6 bases, with 14 bases sitting between them. This CDR3 is built from 13 residues. CDR3 nucleotide sequence: TGTGCCAGCAGCCTCTCCAGGGCGGCCGAGCAGTACTTC. Translated, it gives CASSLSRAAEQYF.

This clone was recorded once. This chain uses TRBV6-2 or TRBV6-3 with TRBJ1-5, with TRBD1 identical over 8 bases. This CDR3 has 15 amino acids. Unmatched junction bases numbered 5, after V lost 6 bases and J lost 1 base. CDR1 and CDR2 (germline): MNHEY, SVGEGT. CDR3 sequence reads: CASSWQGASNQPQHF. As DNA, the CDR3 is TGTGCCAGCAGCTGGCAGGGGGCGAGCAATCAGCCCCAGCATTTT.

V is TRBV28 and J is TRBJ2-5; possibly TRBD2 for D (6 bases). V was clipped by 7 bases and J by 3 bases, with 12 bases between them. Germline assignment: CDR1 MDHEN and CDR2 SYDVKM. The CDR3 contains 13 residues. The CDR3 coding sequence is TGTGCCAGCAAAAACGGGGGAGAAGAGACCCAGTACTTC. This codes for CASKNGGEETQYF.

This rearrangement joins TRBV27 to TRBJ2-3; D gene unclear. CDR1 is MNHEY and CDR2 is SMNVEV in the germline V gene (reference sequence). Trimming left V 5 bases short and J 4 bases short, with 16 bases between. This CDR3 is 15 amino acids long. CDR3 protein: CASSPLTLDSDTQYF. As DNA, the CDR3 is TGTGCCAGCAGTCCACTTACGCTAGATTCAGATACGCAGTATTTT.

This clone has just a few counts. The genes are TRBV5-6 and TRBJ1-3; D not resolved. The CDR3 is made up of 15 amino acids. Germline lookup yields CDR1 SGHDT and CDR2 YYEEEE. V dropped 3 bases and J dropped 1 base, with 11 bases sitting between them. The chain's CDR3 is CASSSPTASGNTIYF. CDR3 nucleotide sequence: TGTGCCAGCAGCTCCCCGACGGCGTCTGGAAACACCATATATTTT.

This sequence joins TRBV6-1 and TRBJ1-1, with TRBD1 matching 11 bases. Germline CDR1 MNHNS, CDR2 SASEGT. With 2 bases clipped from V and 7 bases from J, the junction kept 9 bases outside the gene matches. This CDR3 is 16 amino acids long. Written as DNA, the CDR3 is TGTGCCAGCAGTGAATCGGGGGGACAGGGGGTGGTTGAAGCTTTCTTT. This encodes CASSESGGQGVVEAFF.

V is TRBV5-6 and J is TRBJ1-1, with 7 positions matching TRBD1. Per the germline V gene, CDR1 is SGHDT and CDR2 is YYEEEE. The CDR3 covers 16 residues. V was clipped by 3 bases and J by 0 bases; unmatched bases: 8. CDR3 sequence: CASSSDSRGLNTEAFF. The CDR3 DNA is TGTGCCAGCAGCTCTGACTCCAGGGGGTTGAACACTGAAGCTTTCTTT.

The table lists this clone with a few counts. The chain is built from TRBV9 and TRBJ2-7; D perhaps matches TRBD2 (6 bases). V lost 4 bases and J lost 3, with 14 bases in between. The CDR3 spans 14 residues. CDR1 and CDR2 from the germline V gene are SGDLS and YYNGEE. The chain's CDR3 is CASSPRLVNYEQYF. In DNA form, the CDR3 reads TGTGCCAGCAGCCCACGACTAGTAAACTACGAGCAGTACTTC.

V gene TRBV28 combines with J gene TRBJ1-5, with TRBD1 matching 9 bases. V trimming: 5 bases; J trimming: 4 bases; junction bases outside the gene matches: 12. The CDR3 spans 17 residues. Germline V gene sequence: CDR1 MDHEN, CDR2 SYDVKM. The CDR3 loop is CASSPNEGQGNNQPQHF. Written as DNA, the CDR3 is TGTGCCAGCAGTCCTAACGAGGGACAGGGAAATAATCAGCCCCAGCATTTT.

The chain links TRBV10-2 to TRBJ2-1; 12 nucleotides agree with TRBD2. The CDR3 consists of 15 residues. Germline assignment: CDR1 WSHSY and CDR2 SAAADI. With V trimmed by 7 bases and J by 4 bases, 5 bases remained unmatched. The CDR3 DNA is TGCGCCAGCAAAGGACTAGCGGGGATTTACAATGAGCAGTTCTTC. It translates to CASKGLAGIYNEQFF.

The CDR3 spells CASSLGGAGANVLTF. In nucleotides, the CDR3 is TGTGCCAGCAGCTTAGGCGGGGCTGGGGCCAACGTCCTGACTTTC. The V and J genes are TRBV7-2 and TRBJ2-6; a weak D match, TRBD2 (6 bases). Germline V gene data show CDR1 as SGHTA and CDR2 as FQGNSA. This CDR3 is built from 15 residues. Trimming left V 1 base short and J 2 bases short, with 6 bases between. The full variable domain, its missing parts supplied by reference TRBV7-2 and TRBJ2-6, is GAGVSQSPSNKVTEKGKDVELRCDPISGHTALYWYRQSLGQGLEFLIYFQGNSAPDKSGLPSDRFSAERTGGSVSTLTIQRTQQEDSAVYLCASSLGGAGANVLTFGAGSRLTVL.

CDR3 sequence reads: CASSLNRGTEAFF. CDR3 DNA sequence: TGTGCCAGCAGCTTAAACAGGGGCACTGAAGCTTTCTTT. The chain carries TRBV11-3 and TRBJ1-1; 7 bases fit TRBD1. Germline CDR1 reads SGHNT; CDR2 reads YENEEA. The CDR3 extends over 13 amino acids. V shed 2 bases and J 4 bases; nucleotides not matched to a gene: 1.

V and J are TRBV5-6 and TRBJ1-2; no reliable D call. Per the germline V gene, CDR1 is SGHDT and CDR2 is YYEEEE. With 0 bases removed from V and 8 bases from J, the gap between germline ends came to 11 bases. The CDR3 covers 13 residues. The CDR3 spells CASSLAGREGYTF. The CDR3 DNA sequence: TGTGCCAGCAGCTTGGCCGGAAGGGAGGGCTACACCTTC. Variable domain in full (rest from reference TRBV5-6 and TRBJ1-2): DAGVTQSPTHLIKTRGQQVTLRCSPKSGHDTVSWYQQALGQGPQFIFQYYEEEERQRGNFPDRFSGHQFPNYSSELNVNALLLGDSALYLCASSLAGREGYTFGSGTRLTVV.

This clone showed up just a few times. The chain employs TRBV11-1 and TRBJ1-2; tentative D call: TRBD1 (6 bases). The germline gives CDR1 SGHAT, CDR2 FQDESV (reference sequence). This CDR3 spans 15 amino acids. V was trimmed by 5 bases and J by 4 bases, leaving 17 bases between them. The CDR3 sequence: CASSPGQNVIYGYTF. The CDR3 DNA sequence: TGTGCCAGCAGCCCTGGACAGAACGTTATCTATGGCTACACCTTC.